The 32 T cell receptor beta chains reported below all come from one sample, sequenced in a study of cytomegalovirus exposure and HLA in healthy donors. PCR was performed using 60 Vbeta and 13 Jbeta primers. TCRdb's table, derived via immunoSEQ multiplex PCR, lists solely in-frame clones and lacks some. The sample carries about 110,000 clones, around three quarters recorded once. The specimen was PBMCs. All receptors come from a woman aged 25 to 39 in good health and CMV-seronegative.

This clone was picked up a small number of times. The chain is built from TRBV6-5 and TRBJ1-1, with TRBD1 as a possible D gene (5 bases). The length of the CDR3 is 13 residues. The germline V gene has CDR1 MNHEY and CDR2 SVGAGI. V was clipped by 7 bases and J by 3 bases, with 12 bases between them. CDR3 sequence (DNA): TGTGCCAGCATCGGCAGGGAGGACACTGAAGCTTTCTTT. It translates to CASIGREDTEAFF.

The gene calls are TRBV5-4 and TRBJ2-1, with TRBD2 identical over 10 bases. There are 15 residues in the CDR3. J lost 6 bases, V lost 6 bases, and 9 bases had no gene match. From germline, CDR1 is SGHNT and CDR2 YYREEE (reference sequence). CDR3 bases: TGTGCCAGCACTAGCGGGAGTCGAGTGAGCAATGAGCAGTTCTTC. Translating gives CASTSGSRVSNEQFF.

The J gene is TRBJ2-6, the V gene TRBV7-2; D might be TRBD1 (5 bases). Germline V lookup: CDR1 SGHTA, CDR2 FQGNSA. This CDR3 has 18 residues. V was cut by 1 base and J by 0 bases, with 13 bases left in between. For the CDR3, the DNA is TGTGCCAGCAGCTTAGGGGGCCCAGTGTACTCTGGGGCCAACGTCCTGACTTTC. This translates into CASSLGGPVYSGANVLTF. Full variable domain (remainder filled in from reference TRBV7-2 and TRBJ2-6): GAGVSQSPSNKVTEKGKDVELRCDPISGHTALYWYRQSLGQGLEFLIYFQGNSAPDKSGLPSDRFSAERTGGSVSTLTIQRTQQEDSAVYLCASSLGGPVYSGANVLTFGAGSRLTVL.

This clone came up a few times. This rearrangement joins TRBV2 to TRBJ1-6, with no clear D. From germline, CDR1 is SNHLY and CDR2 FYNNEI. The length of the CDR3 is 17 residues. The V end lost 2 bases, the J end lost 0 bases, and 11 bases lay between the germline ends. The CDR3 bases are TGTGCCAGCAGTGAAATAGGCCGGGGCTCCTATAATTCACCCCTCCACTTT. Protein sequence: CASSEIGRGSYNSPLHF. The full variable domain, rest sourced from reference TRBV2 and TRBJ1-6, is EPEVTQTPSHQVTQMGQEVILRCVPISNHLYFYWYRQILGQKVEFLVSFYNNEISEKSEIFDDQFSVERPDGSNFTLKIRSTKLEDSAMYFCASSEIGRGSYNSPLHFGNGTRLTVT.

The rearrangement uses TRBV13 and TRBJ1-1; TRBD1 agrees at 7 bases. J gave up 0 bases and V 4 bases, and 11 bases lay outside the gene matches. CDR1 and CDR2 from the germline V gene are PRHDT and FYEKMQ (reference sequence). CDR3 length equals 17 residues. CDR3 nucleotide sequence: TGTGCCAGCAGCTCCCGGACAGGACCAAACATGAACACTGAAGCTTTCTTT. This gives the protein CASSSRTGPNMNTEAFF.

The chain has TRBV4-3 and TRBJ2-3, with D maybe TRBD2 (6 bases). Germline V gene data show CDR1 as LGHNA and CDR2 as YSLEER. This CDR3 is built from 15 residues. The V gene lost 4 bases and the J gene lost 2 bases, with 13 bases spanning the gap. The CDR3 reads CASSLRDLPTDTQYF. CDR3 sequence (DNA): TGCGCCAGCAGCCTCCGGGACTTACCCACAGATACGCAGTATTTT.

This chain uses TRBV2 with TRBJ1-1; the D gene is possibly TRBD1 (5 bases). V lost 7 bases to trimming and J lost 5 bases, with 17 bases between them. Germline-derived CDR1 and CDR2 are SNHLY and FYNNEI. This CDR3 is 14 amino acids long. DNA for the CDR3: TGTGCCAGCAACGGGGGACCCAGAGGGACTGAAGCTTTCTTT. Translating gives CASNGGPRGTEAFF.

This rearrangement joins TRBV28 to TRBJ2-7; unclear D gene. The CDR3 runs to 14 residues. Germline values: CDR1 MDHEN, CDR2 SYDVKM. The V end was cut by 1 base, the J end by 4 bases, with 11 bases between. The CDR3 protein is CASSLSIRKYEQYF. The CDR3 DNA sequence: TGTGCCAGCAGTTTATCGATTAGAAAGTACGAGCAGTACTTC.

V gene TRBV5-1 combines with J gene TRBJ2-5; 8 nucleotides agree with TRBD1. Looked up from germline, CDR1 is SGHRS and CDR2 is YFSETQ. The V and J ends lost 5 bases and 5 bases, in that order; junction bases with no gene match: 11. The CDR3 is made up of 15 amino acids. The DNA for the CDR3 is TGCGCCAGCAGTAGATCCAGGGGGCGACTGGAGACCCAGTACTTC. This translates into CASSRSRGRLETQYF.

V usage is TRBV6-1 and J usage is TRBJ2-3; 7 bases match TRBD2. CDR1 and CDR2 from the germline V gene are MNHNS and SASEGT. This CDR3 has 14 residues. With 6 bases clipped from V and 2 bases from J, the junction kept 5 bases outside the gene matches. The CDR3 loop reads CASRGEGNTDTQYF. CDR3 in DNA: TGTGCCAGCAGGGGGGAGGGCAACACAGATACGCAGTATTTT.

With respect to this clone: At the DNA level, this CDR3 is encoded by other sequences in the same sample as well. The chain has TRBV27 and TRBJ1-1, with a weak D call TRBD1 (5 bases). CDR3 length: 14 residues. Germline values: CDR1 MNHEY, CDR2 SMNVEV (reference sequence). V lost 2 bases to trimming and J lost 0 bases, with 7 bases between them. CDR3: CASSLRGMNTEAFF. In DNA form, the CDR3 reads TGTGCCAGCAGTTTACGGGGGATGAACACTGAAGCTTTCTTT.

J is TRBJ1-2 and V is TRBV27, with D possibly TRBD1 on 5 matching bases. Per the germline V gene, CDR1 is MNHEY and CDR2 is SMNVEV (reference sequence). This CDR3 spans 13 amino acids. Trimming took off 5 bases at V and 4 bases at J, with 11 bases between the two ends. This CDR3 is CASSLGLGYGYTF. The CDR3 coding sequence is TGTGCCAGCAGTCTGGGACTGGGCTATGGCTACACCTTC.

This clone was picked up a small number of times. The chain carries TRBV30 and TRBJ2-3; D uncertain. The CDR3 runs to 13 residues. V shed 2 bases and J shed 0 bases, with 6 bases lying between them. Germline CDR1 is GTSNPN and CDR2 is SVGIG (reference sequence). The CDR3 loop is CAWSPLSTDTQYF. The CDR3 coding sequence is TGTGCCTGGAGTCCTTTAAGCACAGATACGCAGTATTTT.

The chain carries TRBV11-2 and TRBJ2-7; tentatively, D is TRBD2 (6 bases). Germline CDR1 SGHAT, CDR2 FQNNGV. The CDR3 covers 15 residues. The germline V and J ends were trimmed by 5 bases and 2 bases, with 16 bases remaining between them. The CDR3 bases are TGTGCCAGCAGCACCATTAGCGGACTTACCTACGAGCAGTACTTC. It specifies CASSTISGLTYEQYF.

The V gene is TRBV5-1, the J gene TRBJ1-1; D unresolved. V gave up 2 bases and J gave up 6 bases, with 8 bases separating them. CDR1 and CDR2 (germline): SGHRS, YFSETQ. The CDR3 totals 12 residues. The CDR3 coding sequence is TGCGCCAGCAGCTTTTTCGGTTCTGAAGCTTTCTTT. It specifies CASSFFGSEAFF.

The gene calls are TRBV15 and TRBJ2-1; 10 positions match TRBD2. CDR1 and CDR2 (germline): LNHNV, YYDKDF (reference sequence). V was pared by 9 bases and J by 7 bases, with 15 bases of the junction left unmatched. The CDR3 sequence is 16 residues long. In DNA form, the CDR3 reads TGTGCCACACGCCCTGACCCAGCGGGAGGGCAGAATGAGCAGTTCTTC. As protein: CATRPDPAGGQNEQFF.

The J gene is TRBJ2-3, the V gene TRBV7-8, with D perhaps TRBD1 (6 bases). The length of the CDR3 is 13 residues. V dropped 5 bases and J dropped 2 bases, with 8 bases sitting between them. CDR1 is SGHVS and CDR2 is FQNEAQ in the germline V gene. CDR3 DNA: TGTGCCAGCAGCCGGACAGACACAGATACGCAGTATTTT. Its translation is CASSRTDTDTQYF.

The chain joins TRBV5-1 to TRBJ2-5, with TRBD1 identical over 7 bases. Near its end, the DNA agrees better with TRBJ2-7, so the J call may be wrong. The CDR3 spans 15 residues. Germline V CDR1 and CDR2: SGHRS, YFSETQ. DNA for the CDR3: TGCGCCAGCAGCTTAATTCCAGGGGGCTCCTACGAGCAGTACTTC. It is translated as CASSLIPGGSYEQYF.

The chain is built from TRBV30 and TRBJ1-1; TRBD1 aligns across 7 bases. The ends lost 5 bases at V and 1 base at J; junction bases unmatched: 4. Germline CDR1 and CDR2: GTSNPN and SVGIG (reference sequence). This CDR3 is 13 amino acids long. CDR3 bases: TGTGCCTGGGAGGGACAGCCGAACACTGAAGCTTTCTTT. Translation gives CAWEGQPNTEAFF.

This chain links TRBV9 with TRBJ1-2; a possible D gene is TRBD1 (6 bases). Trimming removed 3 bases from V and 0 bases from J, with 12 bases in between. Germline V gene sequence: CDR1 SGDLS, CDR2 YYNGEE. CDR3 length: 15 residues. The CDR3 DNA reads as TGTGCCAGCAGCGAAACAGGGAAAGCTAACTATGGCTACACCTTC. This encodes CASSETGKANYGYTF.

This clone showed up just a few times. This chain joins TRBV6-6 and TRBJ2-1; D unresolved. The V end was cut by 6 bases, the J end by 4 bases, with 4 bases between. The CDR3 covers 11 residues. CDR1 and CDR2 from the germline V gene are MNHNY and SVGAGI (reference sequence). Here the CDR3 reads CASRTYNEQFF. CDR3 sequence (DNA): TGTGCCAGCAGAACATACAATGAGCAGTTCTTC.

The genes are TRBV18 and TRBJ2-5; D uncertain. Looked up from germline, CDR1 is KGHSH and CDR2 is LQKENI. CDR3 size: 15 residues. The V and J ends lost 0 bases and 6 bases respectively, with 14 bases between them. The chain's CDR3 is CASSPPLLWWKTQYF. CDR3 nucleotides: TGTGCCAGCTCACCACCATTACTATGGTGGAAGACCCAGTACTTC.

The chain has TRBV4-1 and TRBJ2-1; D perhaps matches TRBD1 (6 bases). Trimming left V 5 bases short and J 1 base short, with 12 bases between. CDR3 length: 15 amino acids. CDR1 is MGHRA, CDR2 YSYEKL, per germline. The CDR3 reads CASSKTGLSYNEQFF. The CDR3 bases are TGCGCCAGCAGCAAGACAGGTCTTTCCTACAATGAGCAGTTCTTC.

CDR3 DNA sequence: TGTGCCAGCAGCAAACAGGGGGCCTACAATGAGCAGTTCTTC. Its protein product is CASSKQGAYNEQFF. The chain uses TRBV7-7 and TRBJ2-1; the match to TRBD1 covers 8 bases. Trimming removed 5 bases from V and 2 bases from J; junction bases left unmatched: 2. Per germline, CDR1 SSHAT and CDR2 FNYEAQ (reference sequence). The CDR3 sequence is 14 residues long.

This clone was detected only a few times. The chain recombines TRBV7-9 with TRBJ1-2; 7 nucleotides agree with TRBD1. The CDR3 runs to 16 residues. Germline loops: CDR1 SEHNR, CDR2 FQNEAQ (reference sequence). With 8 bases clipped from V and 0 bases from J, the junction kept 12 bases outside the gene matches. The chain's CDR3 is CASGPKQGPANYGYTF. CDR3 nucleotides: TGTGCCAGCGGACCAAAACAGGGGCCAGCTAACTATGGCTACACCTTC.

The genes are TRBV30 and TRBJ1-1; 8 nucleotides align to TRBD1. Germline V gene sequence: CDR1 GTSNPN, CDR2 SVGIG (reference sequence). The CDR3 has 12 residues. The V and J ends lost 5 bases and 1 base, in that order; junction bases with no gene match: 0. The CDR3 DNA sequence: TGTGCCTGGGGACAGGGGAACACTGAAGCTTTCTTT. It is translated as CAWGQGNTEAFF.

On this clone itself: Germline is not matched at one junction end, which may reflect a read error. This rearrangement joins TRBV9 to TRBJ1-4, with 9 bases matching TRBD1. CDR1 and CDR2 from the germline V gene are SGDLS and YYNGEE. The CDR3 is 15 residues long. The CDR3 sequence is CASSGHRGQGEKPFF. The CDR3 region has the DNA TGTGCCAGCAGCGGCCACAGGGGGCAAGGAGAAAAACCGTTTTTT.

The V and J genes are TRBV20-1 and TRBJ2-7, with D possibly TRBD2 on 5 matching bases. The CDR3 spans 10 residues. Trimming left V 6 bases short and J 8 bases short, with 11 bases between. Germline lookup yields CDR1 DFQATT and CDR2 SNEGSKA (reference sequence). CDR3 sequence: CSAGLKQQYF. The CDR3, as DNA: TGCAGTGCAGGACTGAAGCAGCAGTACTTC.

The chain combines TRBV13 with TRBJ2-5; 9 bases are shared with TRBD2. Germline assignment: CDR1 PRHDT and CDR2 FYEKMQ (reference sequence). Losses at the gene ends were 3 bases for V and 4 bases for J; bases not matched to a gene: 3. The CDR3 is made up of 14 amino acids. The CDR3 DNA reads TGTGCCAGCAGCTTTGGGACTAGCCTAGAGACCCAGTACTTC. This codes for CASSFGTSLETQYF.

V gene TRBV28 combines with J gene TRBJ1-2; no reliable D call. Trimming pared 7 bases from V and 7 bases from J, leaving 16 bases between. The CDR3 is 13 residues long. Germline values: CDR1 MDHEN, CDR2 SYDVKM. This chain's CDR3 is CASIGRPLGGYTF. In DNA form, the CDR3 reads TGTGCCAGCATCGGCAGGCCCCTTGGTGGCTACACCTTC.

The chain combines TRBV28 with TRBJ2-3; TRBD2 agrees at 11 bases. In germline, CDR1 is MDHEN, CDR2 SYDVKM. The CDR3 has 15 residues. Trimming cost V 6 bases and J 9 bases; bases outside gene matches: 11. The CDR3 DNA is TGTGCCAGCAGCTCGGAGCTAGCGGGAGGATGGACGCAGTATTTT. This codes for CASSSELAGGWTQYF.

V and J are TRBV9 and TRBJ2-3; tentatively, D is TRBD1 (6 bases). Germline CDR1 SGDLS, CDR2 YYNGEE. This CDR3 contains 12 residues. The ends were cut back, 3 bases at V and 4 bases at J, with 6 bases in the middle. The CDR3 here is CASSEGADTQYF. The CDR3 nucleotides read TGTGCCAGCAGCGAGGGGGCAGATACGCAGTATTTT.